The 28 T cell receptor beta chains below all came from one sample that was sequenced in a study of blood T cells in healthy people across ages. Then a second PCR, running roughly 7 to 11 cycles, was carried out with a sample-barcoded 5' primer and a J-beta primer mix. Each CDR3 protein is one row after TCRdb ran MiXCR on the 5' RACE reads. The sample records approximately 1.5 million distinct CDR3 sequences, about 45% being singletons. Source material: blood. These receptors were taken from a woman aged 18-35 years in good health.

This clonotype came up many times. V gene TRBV2 combines with J gene TRBJ1-2; 8 bases align to TRBD1. CDR1 is SNHLY, CDR2 FYNNEI, per germline. CDR3 length equals 15 residues. Unmatched junction bases numbered 10, after V lost 6 bases and J lost 4 bases. CDR3 residues: CASSAFSGTGYGYTF. The CDR3 DNA is TGTGCCAGCAGCGCCTTTTCCGGGACAGGCTATGGCTACACCTTC. Combining the CDR3 with reference TRBV2 and TRBJ1-2 gives the whole variable domain EPEVTQTPSHQVTQMGQEVILRCVPISNHLYFYWYRQILGQKVEFLVSFYNNEISEKSEIFDDQFSVERPDGSNFTLKIRSTKLEDSAMYFCASSAFSGTGYGYTFGSGTRLTVV.

The gene calls are TRBV5-5 and TRBJ1-1; D not resolved. CDR3 length: 17 residues. Trimming removed 3 bases at V and 6 bases at J, with 24 bases between. Germline V lookup: CDR1 SGHKS, CDR2 YYEKEE (reference sequence). The CDR3 sequence is CASSSGPGQLGISEAFF. DNA for the CDR3: TGTGCCAGCAGCTCCGGACCTGGCCAACTTGGTATCTCTGAAGCTTTCTTT.

The rearrangement joins TRBV20-1 to TRBJ2-1; 14 positions match TRBD2. V lost 3 bases to trimming and J lost 10 bases; unmatched junction nucleotides: 5. There are 14 residues in the CDR3. CDR1 is DFQATT, CDR2 SNEGSKA, per germline (reference sequence). The CDR3 sequence is CSARGLAGAGEQFF. The CDR3 DNA reads as TGCAGTGCTAGGGGACTAGCGGGAGCAGGCGAGCAGTTCTTC.

This clonotype was seen more than once but under ten times. This chain links TRBV5-1 with TRBJ2-1; D is unresolved. The V end was cut by 0 bases, the J end by 15 bases, with 10 bases between. Per germline, CDR1 SGHRS and CDR2 YFSETQ. The CDR3 contains 11 residues. The CDR3 loop is CASSLAVGLFF. CDR3 DNA sequence: TGCGCCAGCAGCTTGGCCGTAGGATTGTTCTTC.

This clonotype appeared many times. The chain recombines TRBV15 with TRBJ1-2; D gene ambiguous. The length of the CDR3 is 13 residues. Trimming left V 6 bases short and J 6 bases short, with 14 bases between. Germline CDR1 is LNHNV and CDR2 is YYDKDF (reference sequence). CDR3 protein: CATSRGQRDGYTF. Here the CDR3 DNA reads TGTGCCACCAGTCGAGGTCAACGTGATGGCTACACCTTC.

On this clonotype itself: Compared with germline, one end of the junction differs, possibly owing to a read error. The chain combines TRBV7-9 with TRBJ1-1; TRBD1 matches 9 bases. Germline CDR1 SEHNR, CDR2 FQNEAQ (reference sequence). The CDR3 runs 14 residues. CDR3 sequence: CASSLGQGNTDAFF. The CDR3 DNA is TGTGCCAGCAGCCTAGGACAGGGGAACACTGACGCTTTCTTT.

This clonotype has just a few counts. V gene TRBV6-5 combines with J gene TRBJ2-5, with 14 bases aligning to TRBD2. CDR1 and CDR2 (germline): MNHEY, SVGAGI. CDR3 length equals 16 residues. V lost 4 bases to trimming and J lost 5 bases; unmatched junction nucleotides: 6. CDR3 loop: CASSFTGTSGSETQYF. CDR3 nucleotide sequence: TGTGCCAGCAGTTTCACCGGGACTAGCGGGAGCGAGACCCAGTACTTC.

V usage is TRBV12-3 or TRBV12-4 and J usage is TRBJ2-1; D might be TRBD1 (5 bases). CDR3 length equals 13 residues. The V end lost 4 bases, the J end lost 7 bases, and 11 bases lay between the germline ends. CDR3: CASSYLQDNEQFF. CDR3 DNA: TGTGCCAGCAGTTATTTACAGGATAATGAGCAGTTCTTC.

This clonotype appeared a few times. The V call is TRBV29-1, the J call TRBJ1-2; possible D gene TRBD1, 5 bases. CDR3 length: 13 residues. Trimming pared 4 bases from V and 2 bases from J, leaving 11 bases between. Germline loops: CDR1 SQVTM, CDR2 ANQGSEA. This chain's CDR3 is CSVVWQGNYGYTF. Written as DNA, the CDR3 is TGCAGCGTTGTATGGCAGGGCAACTATGGCTACACCTTC.

The chain recombines TRBV20-1 with TRBJ1-1, with unresolved D. The CDR3 extends over 14 amino acids. V lost 3 bases to trimming and J lost 0 bases, with 11 bases between them. Germline V CDR1 and CDR2: DFQATT, SNEGSKA (reference sequence). CDR3 sequence: CSASGGSLNTEAFF. CDR3 nucleotides: TGCAGTGCTAGCGGAGGCAGCCTGAACACTGAAGCTTTCTTT.

The genes are TRBV27 and TRBJ2-1; possibly TRBD1 for D (5 bases). V gave up 6 bases and J gave up 12 bases, with 12 bases separating them. The CDR3 spans 11 residues. Per germline, CDR1 MNHEY and CDR2 SMNVEV (reference sequence). CDR3: CASSQLGRQFF. The CDR3 DNA is TGTGCCAGCAGCCAATTGGGGCGGCAGTTCTTC.

This chain joins TRBV13 and TRBJ2-1; perhaps TRBD1 as D (7 bases). The CDR3 length is 15 residues. The germline CDR1 and CDR2 sequences are PRHDT and FYEKMQ (reference sequence). V dropped 4 bases and J dropped 6 bases, with 16 bases sitting between them. The CDR3 bases are TGTGCCAGCAGCTCAATCTGGCAGGGGGGCAATGAGCAGTTCTTC. It codes for CASSSIWQGGNEQFF.

The V call is TRBV4-1, the J call TRBJ1-1; D possibly corresponds to TRBD1 (6 bases). Deletions cut 3 bases from V and 11 bases from J, with 19 bases between. CDR1 MGHRA and CDR2 YSYEKL come from the germline V gene. The CDR3 is 14 amino acids. DNA of the CDR3: TGCGCCAGCAGCCACCTAGGGGGGTTAGGGTTGGCTTTCTTT. This gives the protein CASSHLGGLGLAFF.

This clonotype came up a few times. This sequence joins TRBV6-2 or TRBV6-3 and TRBJ1-5; maybe TRBD1 (5 bases). The CDR3 spans 15 residues. V was shortened by 4 bases and J by 7 bases, with 17 bases between the two germline ends. Germline CDR1 reads MNHEY; CDR2 reads SVGEGT. Written as DNA, the CDR3 is TGTGCCAGCAGTTTTCGGGGGTTGGAAAAACAGCCCCAGCATTTT. As protein: CASSFRGLEKQPQHF.

The chain joins TRBV7-6 to TRBJ2-4, with 10 bases identical to TRBD1. The CDR3 extends over 15 amino acids. CDR1 and CDR2 (germline): SGHVS, FNYEAQ. Unmatched junction bases numbered 8, after V lost 5 bases and J lost 7 bases. This CDR3 reads CASSGRQGAGNIQYF. CDR3 nucleotide sequence: TGTGCCAGCAGCGGACGACAGGGGGCCGGTAACATTCAGTACTTC.

This clonotype was counted many times. The chain couples TRBV9 to TRBJ2-3; D remains unclear. The length of the CDR3 is 14 residues. The germline CDR1 and CDR2 sequences are SGDLS and YYNGEE. The germline V and J ends were trimmed by 4 bases and 0 bases, with 9 bases remaining between them. The CDR3 DNA reads TGTGCCAGCAGCCCCCGAGTTAGCACAGATACGCAGTATTTT. Residues: CASSPRVSTDTQYF. The whole variable domain, remainder taken from reference TRBV9 and TRBJ2-3, is DSGVTQTPKHLITATGQRVTLRCSPRSGDLSVYWYQQSLDQGLQFLIQYYNGEERAKGNILERFSAQQFPDLHSELNLSSLELGDSALYFCASSPRVSTDTQYFGPGTRLTVL.

This clonotype was observed at least ten times. J is TRBJ2-1 and V is TRBV20-1, with 9 positions matching TRBD2. Germline V gene data show CDR1 as DFQATT and CDR2 as SNEGSKA (reference sequence). Trimming at V came to 3 bases and at J to 5 bases, leaving 8 bases not matched to a gene. The CDR3 has 15 residues. CDR3: CSASRGGGVDNEQFF. CDR3 sequence (DNA): TGCAGTGCTAGCAGGGGCGGGGGGGTGGACAATGAGCAGTTCTTC.

This chain links TRBV5-1 with TRBJ2-7, with 9 bases that match TRBD1. With V trimmed by 3 bases and J by 5 bases, 9 bases remained unmatched. This CDR3 spans 15 amino acids. From germline, CDR1 is SGHRS and CDR2 YFSETQ. In DNA form, the CDR3 reads TGCGCCAGCAGCTCGGGGTACGGACAGGGGAACGAGCAGTACTTC. Its protein product is CASSSGYGQGNEQYF. Full variable domain (remainder filled in from reference TRBV5-1 and TRBJ2-7): KAGVTQTPRYLIKTRGQQVTLSCSPISGHRSVSWYQQTPGQGLQFLFEYFSETQRNKGNFPGRFSGRQFSNSRSEMNVSTLELGDSALYLCASSSGYGQGNEQYFGPGTRLTVT.

This sequence joins TRBV20-1 and TRBJ2-3, with unresolved D. The CDR3 is 13 residues long. In germline, CDR1 is DFQATT, CDR2 SNEGSKA (reference sequence). V lost 4 bases and J lost 7, with 15 bases in between. In DNA, the CDR3 is TGCAGTGCTACGGCAGGATTTGCAAATACGCAGTATTTT. Amino acids: CSATAGFANTQYF.

The rearrangement links TRBV20-1 to TRBJ2-4; tentatively, D is TRBD1 (5 bases). The J call may be wrong; the DNA end is better matched by TRBJ2-7. There are 12 residues in the CDR3. Looked up from germline, CDR1 is DFQATT and CDR2 is SNEGSKA (reference sequence). The CDR3 DNA reads TGCAGTGCTAGCGTCAGGGAAGGCGAGCAGTACTTC. Encoded protein: CSASVREGEQYF.

In this sample, this clonotype turned up many times. The J gene is TRBJ2-7, the V gene TRBV27, with D hard to call. Looked up from germline, CDR1 is MNHEY and CDR2 is SMNVEV (reference sequence). V lost 5 bases, J lost 2 bases, and 4 bases lay in between. This CDR3 is 11 amino acids long. CDR3 residues: CASSTPYEQYF. DNA of the CDR3: TGTGCCAGCAGTACCCCCTACGAGCAGTACTTC.

This clonotype was seen more than once but under ten times. The chain carries TRBV20-1 and TRBJ1-6, with D uncertain. This CDR3 has 17 residues. Germline V gene sequence: CDR1 DFQATT, CDR2 SNEGSKA (reference sequence). With 2 bases removed from V and 0 bases from J, the gap between germline ends came to 14 bases. The DNA for the CDR3 is TGCAGTGCTAGACTTGTTGACGTCAGCTCCTATAATTCACCCCTCCACTTT. Protein product: CSARLVDVSSYNSPLHF.

This sequence joins TRBV7-9 and TRBJ1-1, with D perhaps matching TRBD1 (6 bases). From germline, CDR1 is SEHNR and CDR2 FQNEAQ (reference sequence). The CDR3 covers 17 residues. Trimming left V 3 bases short and J 1 base short, with 18 bases between. CDR3 region: CASSLIGGRPANTEAFF. CDR3 in DNA: TGTGCCAGCAGCTTGATAGGGGGGCGGCCCGCGAACACTGAAGCTTTCTTT. The full variable domain, its missing parts supplied by reference TRBV7-9 and TRBJ1-1, is DTGVSQNPRHKITKRGQNVTFRCDPISEHNRLYWYRQTLGQGPEFLTYFQNEAQLEKSRLLSDRFSAERPKGSFSTLEIQRTEQGDSAMYLCASSLIGGRPANTEAFFGQGTRLTVV.

This clonotype turned up a few times. The CDR3: CASSTPFFSEAFF. The CDR3 DNA sequence: TGTGCCAGCAGCACTCCCTTTTTCTCTGAAGCTTTCTTT. V usage is TRBV21-1 and J usage is TRBJ1-1. TRBV21-1 is deemed a pseudogene. The CDR3 has 13 amino acids.

In this sample, this clonotype turned up many times. A much larger clone lies a single base off, so this may be a read error. This chain joins TRBV9 and TRBJ1-4; no clear D gene. Germline assignment: CDR1 SGDLS and CDR2 YYNGEE. The CDR3 runs 14 residues. For the CDR3, the DNA is TGCGCCAGCAGCGTAGGAGCAACTAATGAAAAACTGTTTTTT. Protein: CASSVGATNEKLFF.

This clonotype was observed at least ten times. This sequence joins TRBV4-3 and TRBJ2-7, with 11 bases aligning to TRBD1. Trimming removed 0 bases from V and 3 bases from J; junction bases left unmatched: 4. CDR3 length equals 16 residues. In germline, CDR1 is LGHNA, CDR2 YSLEER. The CDR3 sequence is CASSQDSGTGGYEQYF. The CDR3 DNA sequence: TGCGCCAGCAGCCAAGATAGTGGGACAGGGGGCTACGAGCAGTACTTC.

V usage is TRBV14 and J usage is TRBJ1-4; no firm D call. This CDR3 spans 13 amino acids. V was clipped by 4 bases and J by 5 bases, with 8 bases between them. Per germline, CDR1 SGHDN and CDR2 FVKESK. CDR3 sequence (DNA): TGTGCCAGCAGCCCTATTTGGAATGAAAAACTGTTTTTT. Encoded protein: CASSPIWNEKLFF.

V and J are TRBV20-1 and TRBJ1-2, with D possibly TRBD1 on 5 matching bases. Looked up from germline, CDR1 is DFQATT and CDR2 is SNEGSKA (reference sequence). The CDR3 is 15 residues long. Trimming took 0 bases from V and 7 from J, leaving 18 bases between them. The CDR3 coding sequence is TGCAGTGCTAGAGATGGGGGAGGGTTTGGAGGTGGCTACACCTTC. Translating it yields CSARDGGGFGGGYTF.